This paragraph covers one T cell receptor beta chain sequence. Described treatment: oral pan-JAK inhibitor, 5-10 mg twice daily. In each case, RNA was isolated and then reverse transcribed into cDNA as the sequencing template. The repertoire was sequenced with immunoSEQ multiplex PCR; TCRdb's copy has only in-frame clones and lacks some. The data hold approximately 180,000 clones, with roughly 60% observed a single time. The data derive from a study of CD8+ T cells in alopecia areata. Germline CDR1 reads MNHEY; CDR2 reads SVGAGI. The trim removed 5 bases at V and 3 bases at J, leaving 3 bases unmatched. The CDR3 runs to 13 residues.

This sample comprised CD4+ T cells sorted from blood, obtained at week 24, from a patient treated with tofacitinib. J is TRBJ1-2 and V is TRBV6-5; 7 bases fit TRBD1. The clonotype was recovered from a human donor with alopecia areata. Here the CDR3 reads CASSVQGHYGYTF. CDR3 in DNA: TGTGCCAGCAGTGTACAGGGGCACTATGGCTACACCTTC.